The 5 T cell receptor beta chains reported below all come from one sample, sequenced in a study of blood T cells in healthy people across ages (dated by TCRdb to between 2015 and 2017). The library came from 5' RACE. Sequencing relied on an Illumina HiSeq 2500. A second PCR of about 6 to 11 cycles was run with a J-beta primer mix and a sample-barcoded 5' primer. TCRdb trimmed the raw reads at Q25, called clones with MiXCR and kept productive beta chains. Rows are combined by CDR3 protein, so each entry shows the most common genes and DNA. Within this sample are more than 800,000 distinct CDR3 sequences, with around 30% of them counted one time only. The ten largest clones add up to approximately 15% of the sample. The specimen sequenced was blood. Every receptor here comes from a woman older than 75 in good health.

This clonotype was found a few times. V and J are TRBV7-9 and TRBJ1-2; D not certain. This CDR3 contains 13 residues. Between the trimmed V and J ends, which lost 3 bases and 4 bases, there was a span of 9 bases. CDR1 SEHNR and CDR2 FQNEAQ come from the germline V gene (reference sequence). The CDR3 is CASSLTEFYGYTF. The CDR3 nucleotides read TGTGCCAGCAGCTTGACGGAGTTCTATGGCTACACCTTC.

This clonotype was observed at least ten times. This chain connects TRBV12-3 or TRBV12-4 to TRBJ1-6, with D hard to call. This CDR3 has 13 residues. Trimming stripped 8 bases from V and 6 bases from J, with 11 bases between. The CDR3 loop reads CASSKATNSPLHF. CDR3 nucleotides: TGTGCCAGCTCTAAGGCAACTAATTCACCCCTCCACTTT.

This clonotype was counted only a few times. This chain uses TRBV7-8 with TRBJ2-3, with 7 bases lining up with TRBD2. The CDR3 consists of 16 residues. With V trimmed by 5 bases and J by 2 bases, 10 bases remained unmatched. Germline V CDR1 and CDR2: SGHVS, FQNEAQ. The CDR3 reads CASSLRRAGNTDTQYF. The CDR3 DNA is TGTGCCAGCAGCCTACGACGAGCGGGGAACACAGATACGCAGTATTTT.

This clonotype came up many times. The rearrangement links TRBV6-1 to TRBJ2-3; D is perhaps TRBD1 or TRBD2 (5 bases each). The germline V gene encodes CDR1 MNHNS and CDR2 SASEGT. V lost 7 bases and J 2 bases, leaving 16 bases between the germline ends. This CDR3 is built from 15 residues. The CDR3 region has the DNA TGTGCCAGCATCCGGGGTGGGGACCCCACAGATACGCAGTATTTT. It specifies CASIRGGDPTDTQYF.

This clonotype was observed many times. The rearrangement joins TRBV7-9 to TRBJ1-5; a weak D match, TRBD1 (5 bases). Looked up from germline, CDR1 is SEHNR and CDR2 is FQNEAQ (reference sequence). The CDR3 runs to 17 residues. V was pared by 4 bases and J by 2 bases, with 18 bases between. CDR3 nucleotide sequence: TGTGCCAGCAGCTCCACACCATCGGGGCATGGCAATCAGCCCCAGCATTTT. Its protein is CASSSTPSGHGNQPQHF.